These 8 T cell receptor beta chains came from one sample sequenced in a study of T cell repertoires in cytomegalovirus infection. Their specific antigens are unknown. TCRdb reanalysed the reads using MiXCR and keeps one entry per CDR3 protein. The sample contains fewer than 1,000,000 distinct CDR3 sequences, 31% of which appear only once. The source was cultured CD8+ T cells from PBMCs, collected from culture after CMV antigen stimulation. These receptors were collected from a human donor in good health (CMV status not recorded). Some clones in this sample may be carry-over from other donors' samples.

This clonotype has a handful of counts. The V gene is TRBV4-1, the J gene TRBJ2-7, with 7 bases identical to TRBD1. Germline V gives CDR1 MGHRA, CDR2 YSYEKL. Trimming at V came to 2 bases and at J to 1 base, leaving 8 bases not matched to a gene. The CDR3 extends over 16 amino acids. The CDR3 sequence is CASSQRTGRKSYEQYF. CDR3 coding DNA: TGCGCCAGCAGCCAACGGACAGGAAGAAAATCCTACGAGCAGTACTTC.

This chain joins TRBV4-1 and TRBJ2-1, with D maybe TRBD2 (5 bases). V lost 2 bases and J lost 5, with 10 bases in between. Germline V gene sequence: CDR1 MGHRA, CDR2 YSYEKL. This CDR3 is 14 amino acids long. The CDR3 region has the DNA TGCGCCAGCAGCCAACCCACTAGGGACAATGAGCAGTTCTTC. It is translated as CASSQPTRDNEQFF.

The chain is built from TRBV12-3 or TRBV12-4 and TRBJ2-1; possible D gene TRBD1, 6 bases. The CDR3 consists of 16 residues. The V gene lost 6 bases and the J gene lost 1 base, with 16 bases spanning the gap. CDR3 coding DNA: TGTGCCAGCAGGTTAACAGGGTCTGGGTCCTACAATGAGCAGTTCTTC. Amino acid sequence: CASRLTGSGSYNEQFF.

This clonotype showed up just a few times. The chain has TRBV9 and TRBJ1-2; 11 bases are a match to TRBD1. The CDR3 consists of 14 residues. J lost 7 bases, V lost 3 bases, and 5 bases had no gene match. The germline V gene encodes CDR1 SGDLS and CDR2 YYNGEE. Written as DNA, the CDR3 is TGTGCCAGCAGCGAGGACAGGGGGCAAGTTGGCTACACCTTC. It encodes CASSEDRGQVGYTF.

This clonotype was seen a few times. V and J are TRBV10-3 and TRBJ2-3; D is unresolved. Germline loops: CDR1 ENHRY, CDR2 SYGVKD. There are 15 residues in the CDR3. The germline V and J ends were trimmed by 3 bases and 2 bases, with 12 bases remaining between them. The CDR3 bases are TGTGCCATCAGTGAAGGTACCACACTCACAGATACGCAGTATTTT. Its translation: CAISEGTTLTDTQYF.

This clonotype was observed a handful of times. The chain links TRBV12-3 or TRBV12-4 to TRBJ1-1; no reliable D call. V dropped 7 bases and J dropped 5 bases, with 8 bases sitting between them. This CDR3 contains 11 residues. The CDR3 DNA sequence: TGTGCCAGCACCTTCGAAACTGAAGCTTTCTTT. Its translation is CASTFETEAFF.

The gene calls are TRBV20-1 and TRBJ1-2; 8 bases align to TRBD1. Germline V gene data show CDR1 as DFQATT and CDR2 as SNEGSKA (reference sequence). The trim removed 1 base at V and 2 bases at J, leaving 6 bases unmatched. The CDR3 has 15 residues. The CDR3 DNA follows: TGCAGTGCTAGAGGTGGACAGGGAGAGAACTATGGCTACACCTTC. Translation gives CSARGGQGENYGYTF.

Of note for this clonotype: The junction departs from germline at one end; a sequencing error may be responsible. V is TRBV9 and J is TRBJ2-3; 8 nucleotides line up with TRBD2. CDR1 and CDR2 from the germline V gene are SGDLS and YYNGEE. The CDR3 consists of 14 residues. CDR3 nucleotide sequence: TGTGTCAGCAGTCGTTCGGGGGGGCCAGATACGCAGTATTTT. Translation gives CVSSRSGGPDTQYF.